This TCR beta chain came from a study of T cells in tuberculosis. Study-wide background: The T cells targeted glucose monomycolate, a mycobacterial lipid, via CD1B. In South Africa, adults with active tuberculosis were compared with IGRA-negative and latently infected IGRA-positive adolescents. Study results and caveats: Classification accuracy was 85% to 90% (AUROC 0.8 to 0.9) with the GMM-specific repertoire.

Using immunoSEQ multiplex PCR, the repertoire was profiled, and TCRdb retains in-frame clones only, with some absent. The sample contains 30,000 to 35,000 clones, 90% to 95% of which appear only once. CDR3 size: 13 residues. V gave up 5 bases and J gave up 8 bases; unmatched junction bases: 5. Germline lookup yields CDR1 LNHDA and CDR2 SQIVND (reference sequence). At study entry, adolescents had tuberculin skin tests and IGRA screening. Concerning this clone itself: The antigen is undetermined.

This clonotype was sampled from a donor aged 5 to 30 with latent tuberculosis or without tuberculosis infection. The genes are TRBV19 and TRBJ2-1; 8 bases are a match to TRBD2. The sequenced material came from PBMCs. The chain's CDR3 is CASSSSGGDEQFF. CDR3 nucleotides: TGTGCCAGTAGTTCAAGCGGGGGAGATGAGCAGTTCTTC. Supplemented by reference TRBV19 and TRBJ2-1, the full variable domain reads DGGITQSPKYLFRKEGQNVTLSCEQNLNHDAMYWYRQDPGQGLRLIYYSQIVNDFQKGDIAEGYSVSREKKESFPLTVTSAQKNPTAFYLCASSSSGGDEQFFGPGTRLTVL.